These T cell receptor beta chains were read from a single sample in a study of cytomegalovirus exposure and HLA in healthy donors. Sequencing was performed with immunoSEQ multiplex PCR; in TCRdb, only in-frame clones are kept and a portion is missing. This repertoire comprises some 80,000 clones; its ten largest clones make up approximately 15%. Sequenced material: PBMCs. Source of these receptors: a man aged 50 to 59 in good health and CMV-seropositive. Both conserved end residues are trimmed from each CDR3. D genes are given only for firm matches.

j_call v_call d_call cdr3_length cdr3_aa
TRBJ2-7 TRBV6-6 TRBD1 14 ASSYSETGKGVEQY
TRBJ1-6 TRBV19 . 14 ASSPRGGGDGSPLH
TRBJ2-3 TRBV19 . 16 ASGDRGATPSSTDTQY
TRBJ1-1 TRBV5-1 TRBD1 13 ASSGDLWDSQEAF
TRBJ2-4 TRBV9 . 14 ASSLSDGHLKNIQY
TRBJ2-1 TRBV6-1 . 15 ASSEVGRQSSYNEQF
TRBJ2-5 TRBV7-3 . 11 ASSLAGGETQY
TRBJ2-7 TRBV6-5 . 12 ASSYEAVPYEQY
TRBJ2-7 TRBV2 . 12 ASSAVPRGYEQY
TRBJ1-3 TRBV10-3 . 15 AISDSGTFASGNTIY
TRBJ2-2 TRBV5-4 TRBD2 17 ASSLGLAGPGGNTGELF
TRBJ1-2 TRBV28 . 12 ASSLGQPSWGYT
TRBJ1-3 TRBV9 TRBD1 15 ASSPGTGESNGNTIY
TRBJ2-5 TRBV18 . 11 ASSPLRGETQY
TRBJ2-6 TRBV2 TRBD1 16 ASSGGQGLISGANVLT
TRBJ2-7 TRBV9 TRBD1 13 ASTLDDRGPYEQY
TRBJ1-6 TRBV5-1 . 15 ASSLGEDAAVKSPLH
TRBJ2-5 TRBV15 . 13 ATSRPGTRQETQY
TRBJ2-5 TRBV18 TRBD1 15 ASSPFGTGTEQETQY
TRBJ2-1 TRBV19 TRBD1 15 ASTSFEPGTAYNEQF
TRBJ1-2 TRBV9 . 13 ASSPMPTALYGYT
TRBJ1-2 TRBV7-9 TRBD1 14 ASSRTANRGNYGYT
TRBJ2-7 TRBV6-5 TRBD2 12 ASSILAGGDEQY
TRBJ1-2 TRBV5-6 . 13 ASSLGRVANYGYT
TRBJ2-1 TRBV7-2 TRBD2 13 ASSLVGLARNEQF
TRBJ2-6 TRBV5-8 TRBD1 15 ASSLRQGANGANVLT
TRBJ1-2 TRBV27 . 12 ASSLYNSNYGYT
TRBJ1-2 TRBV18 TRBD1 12 ASSSRQGTYGYT
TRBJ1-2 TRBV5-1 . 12 ASSLDSIIDGYT
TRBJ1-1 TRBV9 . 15 ASSVWGEQLSGTEAF
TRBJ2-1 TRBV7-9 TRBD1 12 ASSSSFTGAEQF
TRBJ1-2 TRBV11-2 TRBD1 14 ASSRLKGQGAEGYT
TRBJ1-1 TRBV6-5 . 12 ASNTQGGKGEAF
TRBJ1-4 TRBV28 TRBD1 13 ASRPRQGTNEKLF
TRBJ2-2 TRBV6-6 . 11 ASIQGETGELF
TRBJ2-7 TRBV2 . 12 ASTIESGSYEQY
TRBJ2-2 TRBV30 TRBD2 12 ASPGGPNTGELF
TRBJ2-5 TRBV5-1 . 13 ASRLSSAIQETQY
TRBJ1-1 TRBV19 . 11 ASTRQQNTEAF
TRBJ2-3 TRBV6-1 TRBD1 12 ASSRQGSSDTQY
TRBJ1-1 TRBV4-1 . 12 ASSHEDRQTEAF
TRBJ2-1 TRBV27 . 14 ASSPEPGSSYNEQF
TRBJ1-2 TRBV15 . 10 ATSRDRDGYT
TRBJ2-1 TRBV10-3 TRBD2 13 AISDELAVDNEQF
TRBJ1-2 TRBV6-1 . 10 ASSPGVDGYT
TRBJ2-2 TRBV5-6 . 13 ASSFSTEYTGELF
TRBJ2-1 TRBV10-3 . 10 AISESSGEQF